This note documents a single T cell receptor beta chain sequence. This clonotype was counted ten times or more. Its antigen remains undetermined. Base qualities are missing; no much larger clone stands one base away. Via the germline V gene, CDR1 is MRHNA and CDR2 SNTAGT. Reading from cysteine to phenylalanine, the CDR3 counts 15 amino acids. The read is trimmed to its CDR3 DNA, 45 bases read in frame from base 1. Clipping removes 5 bases from V and 6 bases from J, with 9 as the unmatched junction base count. The study was a case-control design nested within a healthcare worker cohort in London, UK, with weekly nasopharyngeal swab PCR tests and blood sampling. Healthcare workers were recruited between 23 and 31 March 2020, during the week of the UK lockdown, and were followed weekly for up to about 16 weeks. These data originate in a study of early T cells in non-severe SARS-CoV-2 infection (dated by TCRdb to the early 2020s). With respect to the entire study: TCR sequencing used bulk RNA from unsorted whole blood, so alpha and beta chains could not be paired. Paper-wide results and their limitations: VDJdb matching was skewed toward anti-spike CD8 responses, so virus-specific expansions were likely underestimated and private and CD4 specificities were missed.

Receptors were amplified or captured by 5' RACE. Sequencing took place on a NextSeq 500. The TCR library protocol attached unique molecular identifiers to individual cDNA molecules to correct for sequencing error and PCR bias. Both TCR alpha and beta chains were sequenced, and tight co-correlation was observed between alpha and beta sequence abundances in each sample. In the paper's pipeline: V gene, J gene and CDR3 annotation of TCR sequences was performed with Decombinator V4. Expanded TCRs were defined as changing significantly between any two time points under a Poisson model with p below 0.0001. Abundances of TCRs were expressed as counts per million after normalisation to the total number of TCRs sequenced in each sample. MAIT TCRs were defined by TRAV1-2 paired with TRAJ12, TRAJ20 or TRAJ33, and iNKT TCRs by TRAV10 paired with TRAJ18. A search of VDJdb, accessed on 1 November 2021, was run for TCRs annotated to CMV, EBV and SARS-CoV-2, with TCRs annotated for multiple antigens excluded. TCRdb reanalyzed the raw reads on its own, using fastp at Q25 for trimming and MiXCR for clone calling, and kept in-frame beta chains. Here each entry gathers all rows of one CDR3 protein and keeps the most common genes and DNA. The V and J calls shown here were made by TCRdb, not taken from the authors' results. This sample is represented by roughly 53,000 distinct CDR3 sequences; roughly 12% of them were singletons. Just over 2.5% of the sample rests with the top ten.

Recombination joined TRBV6-4 with TRBJ2-3; 9 middle bases align to TRBD2. Sequencing used whole blood, obtained at baseline. This receptor was identified in an adult who was a healthcare worker with PCR-confirmed SARS-CoV-2 infection or an uninfected control (not recorded which). The sequence in DNA is TGTGCCAGCAGTCGGGTAGCGGGAGAGGGTGATACGCAGTATTTT. It specifies CASSRVAGEGDTQYF.